These 10 T cell receptor beta chains came from one sample sequenced in a study of T cells in tuberculosis. The data were produced by immunoSEQ multiplex PCR, yet TCRdb's version contains in-frame clones alone and is incomplete. The profile shows 30,000 to 35,000 clones, less than 97% of them singletons. Sequenced input: PBMCs. Receptors originate from a donor between 5 and 29 years old with latent tuberculosis or without tuberculosis infection.

The rearrangement links TRBV27 to TRBJ2-1; possible D gene TRBD1, 5 bases. Germline V gene lookup returns CDR1 MNHEY and CDR2 SMNVEV (reference sequence). The CDR3 covers 15 residues. V lost 8 bases and J lost 6, with 20 bases in between. In nucleotides, the CDR3 is TGTGCCAGCGGTAGTAGCCAGGGTTTCGGCAATGAGCAGTTCTTC. It specifies CASGSSQGFGNEQFF.

The V and J genes are TRBV6-1 and TRBJ2-7, with D unresolved. The V end lost 2 bases, the J end lost 3 bases, and 20 bases lay between the germline ends. The V gene's germline CDR1 is MNHNS and CDR2 SASEGT. This CDR3 has 17 amino acids. In DNA, the CDR3 is TGTGCCAGCAGTGAACCTTATGGAAGTAGGAGATTCTACGAGCAGTACTTC. It codes for CASSEPYGSRRFYEQYF.

V is TRBV7-2 and J is TRBJ2-3; a weak D match, TRBD2 (6 bases). The CDR3 is 12 residues long. Germline lookup yields CDR1 SGHTA and CDR2 FQGNSA. This CDR3 reads CATTGDVDTQYF. The CDR3 DNA sequence: TGTGCTACGACGGGGGATGTGGATACGCAGTATTTT. Using reference TRBV7-2 and TRBJ2-3 for the parts outside the CDR3, the full variable domain is GAGVSQSPSNKVTEKGKDVELRCDPISGHTALYWYRQSLGQGLEFLIYFQGNSAPDKSGLPSDRFSAERTGGSVSTLTIQRTQQEDSAVYLCATTGDVDTQYFGPGTRLTVL.

V gene TRBV28 combines with J gene TRBJ1-2; 8 bases match TRBD1. J gave up 8 bases and V 10 bases, and 12 bases lay outside the gene matches. This CDR3 contains 13 residues. Germline V gives CDR1 MDHEN, CDR2 SYDVKM. The CDR3 sequence: CATIDRGVGGYTF. The CDR3, as DNA: TGTGCCACCATCGACAGGGGAGTCGGCGGCTACACCTTC.

The V gene is TRBV19, the J gene TRBJ1-3, with TRBD1 identical over 7 bases. The V segment lost 5 bases and the J segment 1 base; nucleotides outside the gene matches: 11. In germline, CDR1 is LNHDA, CDR2 SQIVND (reference sequence). This CDR3 region has 17 residues. CDR3 sequence reads: CASSSQNRGTSGNTIYF. Written as DNA, the CDR3 is TGTGCCAGTAGTTCCCAGAACAGGGGTACGTCTGGAAACACCATATATTTT.

The rearrangement links TRBV2 to TRBJ2-7, with 11 bases identical to TRBD2. V dropped 3 bases and J dropped 2; count of bases not matched to a gene: 9. Germline V CDR1 and CDR2: SNHLY, FYNNEI. The CDR3 loop spans 17 amino acids. CDR3 nucleotide sequence: TGTGCCAGCAGTGACTCCTTACTAGCGGGAGTTACCTACGAGCAGTACTTC. Its protein is CASSDSLLAGVTYEQYF.

V usage is TRBV7-3 and J usage is TRBJ2-1; 11 nucleotides align to TRBD2. The CDR3 contains 14 residues. Germline CDR1 reads SGHTA; CDR2 reads FQGTGA. After removal of 2 bases from V and 9 bases from J, the junction contained 3 bases not matched to a gene. The DNA for the CDR3 is TGTGCCAGCAGCTTAGGGACTAGCGGTTCTGAGCAGTTCTTC. This sequence encodes CASSLGTSGSEQFF. The variable domain in full, completed from reference TRBV7-3 and TRBJ2-1, reads GAGVSQTPSNKVTEKGKYVELRCDPISGHTALYWYRQSLGQGPEFLIYFQGTGAADDSGLPNDRFFAVRPEGSVSTLKIQRTERGDSAVYLCASSLGTSGSEQFFGPGTRLTVL.

V and J are TRBV4-1 and TRBJ2-3; tentative D call: TRBD2 (6 bases). Germline V gene sequence: CDR1 MGHRA, CDR2 YSYEKL. V gave up 8 bases and J gave up 0 bases, with 18 bases separating them. The CDR3 covers 16 residues. CDR3 in DNA: TGCGCCAGCGGCGAAGTTCTAGCGTTCAGCACAGATACGCAGTATTTT. The encoded protein is CASGEVLAFSTDTQYF.

V gene TRBV4-1 combines with J gene TRBJ2-1, with 9 bases identical to TRBD1. After removal of 1 base from V and 7 bases from J, the junction contained 2 bases not matched to a gene. Germline CDR1 is MGHRA and CDR2 is YSYEKL. CDR3 size: 14 residues. DNA for the CDR3: TGCGCCAGCAGCCAAGCGGGACAGGGAAATGAGCAGTTCTTC. It yields the protein CASSQAGQGNEQFF.

In DNA, the CDR3 is TGTGCCAGCAGTGCCTCGACGTTTAGGGGTAACACTGAAGCTTTCTTT. Amino acids: CASSASTFRGNTEAFF. The chain uses TRBV6-1 and TRBJ1-1, with TRBD1 as a possible D gene (5 bases). Germline CDR1 and CDR2: MNHNS and SASEGT. V lost 4 bases and J 2 bases, leaving 17 bases between the germline ends. This CDR3 is 16 amino acids long.